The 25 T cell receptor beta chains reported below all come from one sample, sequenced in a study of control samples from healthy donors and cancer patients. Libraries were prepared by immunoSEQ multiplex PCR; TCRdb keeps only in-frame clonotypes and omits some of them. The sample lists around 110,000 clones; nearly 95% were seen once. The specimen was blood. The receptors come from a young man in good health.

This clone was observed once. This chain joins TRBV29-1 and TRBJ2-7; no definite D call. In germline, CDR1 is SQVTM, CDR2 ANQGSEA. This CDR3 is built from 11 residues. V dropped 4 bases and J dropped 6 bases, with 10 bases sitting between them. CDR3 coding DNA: TGCAGCGTTGGCCACACCGGCGAGCAGTACTTC. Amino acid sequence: CSVGHTGEQYF.

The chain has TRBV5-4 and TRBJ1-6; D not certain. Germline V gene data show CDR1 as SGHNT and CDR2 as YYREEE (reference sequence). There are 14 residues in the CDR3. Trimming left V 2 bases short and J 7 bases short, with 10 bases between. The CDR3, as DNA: TGTGCCAGCAGCTTAGGCTGGCGGAATTCACCCCTCCACTTT. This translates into CASSLGWRNSPLHF.

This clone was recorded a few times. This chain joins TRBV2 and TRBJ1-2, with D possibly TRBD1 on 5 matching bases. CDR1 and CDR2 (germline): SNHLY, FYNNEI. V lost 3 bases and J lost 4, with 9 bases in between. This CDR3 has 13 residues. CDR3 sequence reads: CASSEGTVYGYTF. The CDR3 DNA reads TGTGCCAGCAGTGAGGGGACGGTCTATGGCTACACCTTC. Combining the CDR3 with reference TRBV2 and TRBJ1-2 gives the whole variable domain EPEVTQTPSHQVTQMGQEVILRCVPISNHLYFYWYRQILGQKVEFLVSFYNNEISEKSEIFDDQFSVERPDGSNFTLKIRSTKLEDSAMYFCASSEGTVYGYTFGSGTRLTVV.

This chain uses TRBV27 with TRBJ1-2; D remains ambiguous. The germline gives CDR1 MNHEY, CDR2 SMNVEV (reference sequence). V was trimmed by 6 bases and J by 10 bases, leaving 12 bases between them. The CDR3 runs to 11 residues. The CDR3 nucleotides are TGTGCCAGCAGAGGAGGGCTTCACTACACCTTC. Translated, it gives CASRGGLHYTF.

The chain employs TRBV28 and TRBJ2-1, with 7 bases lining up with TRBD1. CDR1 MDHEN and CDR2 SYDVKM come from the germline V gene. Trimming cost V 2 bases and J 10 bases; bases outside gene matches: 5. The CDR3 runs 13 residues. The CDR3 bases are TGTGCCAGCAGTTTAGGGGACAGCCTCGAGCAGTTCTTC. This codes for CASSLGDSLEQFF.

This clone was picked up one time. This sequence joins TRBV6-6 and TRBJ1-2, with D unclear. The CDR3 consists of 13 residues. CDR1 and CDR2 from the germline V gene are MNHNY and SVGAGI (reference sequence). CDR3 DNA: TGTCCACTACAACCGCACCCAAACTATGGCTACACCTTC. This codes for CPLQPHPNYGYTF.

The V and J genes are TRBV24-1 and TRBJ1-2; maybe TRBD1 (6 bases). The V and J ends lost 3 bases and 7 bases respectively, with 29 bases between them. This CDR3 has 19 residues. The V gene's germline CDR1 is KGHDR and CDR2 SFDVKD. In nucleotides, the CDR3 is TGTGCCACCAGTGATCCTGGGACACCGACCTCCCGAGGGATGGGTGGCTACACCTTC. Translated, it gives CATSDPGTPTSRGMGGYTF.

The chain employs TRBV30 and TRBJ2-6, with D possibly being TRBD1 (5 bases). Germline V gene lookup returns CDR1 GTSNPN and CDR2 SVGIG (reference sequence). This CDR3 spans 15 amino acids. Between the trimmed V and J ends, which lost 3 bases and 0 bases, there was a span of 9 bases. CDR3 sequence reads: CAWRDTISGANVLTF. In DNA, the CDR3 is TGTGCCTGGAGGGACACGATCTCTGGGGCCAACGTCCTGACTTTC. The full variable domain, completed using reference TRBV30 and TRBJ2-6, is SQTIHQWPATLVQPVGSPLSLECTVEGTSNPNLYWYRQAAGRGLQLLFYSVGIGQISSEVPQNLSASRPQDRQFILSSKKLLLSDSGFYLCAWRDTISGANVLTFGAGSRLTVL.

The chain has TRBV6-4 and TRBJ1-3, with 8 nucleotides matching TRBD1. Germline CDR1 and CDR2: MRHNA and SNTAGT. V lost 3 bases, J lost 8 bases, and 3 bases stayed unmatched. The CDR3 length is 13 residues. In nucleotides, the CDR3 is TGTGCCAGCAGTGAGGGGACAGGTCACACCATATATTTT. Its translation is CASSEGTGHTIYF.

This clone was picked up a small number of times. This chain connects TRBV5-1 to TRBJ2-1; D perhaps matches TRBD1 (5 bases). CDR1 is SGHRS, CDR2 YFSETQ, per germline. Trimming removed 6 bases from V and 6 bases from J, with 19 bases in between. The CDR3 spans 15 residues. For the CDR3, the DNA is TGCGCCAGCAAGCCTAGGCTTTCAGGGTTCAATGAGCAGTTCTTC. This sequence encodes CASKPRLSGFNEQFF.

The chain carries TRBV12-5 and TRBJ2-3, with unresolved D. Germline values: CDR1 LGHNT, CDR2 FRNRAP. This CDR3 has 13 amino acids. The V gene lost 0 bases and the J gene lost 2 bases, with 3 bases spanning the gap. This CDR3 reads CASGLVFTDTQYF. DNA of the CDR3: TGTGCTAGTGGTTTGGTATTCACAGATACGCAGTATTTT.

The CDR3 DNA is TGTGCCAGCAGCCAAAGGTCAAATGCCTACGAGCAGTACGTC. It specifies CASSQRSNAYEQYV. The chain is built from TRBV3-1 (or the pseudogene TRBV3-2) and TRBJ2-7; D is uncertain. CDR3 length: 14 residues. Trimming cost V 2 bases and J 2 bases, with 10 bases left between them. Germline V gene sequence: CDR1 LGHDT, CDR2 YNNKEL (reference sequence).

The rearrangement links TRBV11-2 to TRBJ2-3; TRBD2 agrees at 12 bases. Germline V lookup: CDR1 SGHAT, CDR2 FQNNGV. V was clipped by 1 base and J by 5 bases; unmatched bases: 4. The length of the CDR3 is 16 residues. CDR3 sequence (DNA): TGTGCCAGCAGCTTAGCGACTAGCGGGGGAGGAGATACGCAGTATTTT. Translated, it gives CASSLATSGGGDTQYF.

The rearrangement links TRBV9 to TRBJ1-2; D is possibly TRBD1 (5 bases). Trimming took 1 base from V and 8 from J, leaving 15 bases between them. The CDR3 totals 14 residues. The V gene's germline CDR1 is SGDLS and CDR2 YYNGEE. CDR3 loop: CASSVMGTRGGYTF. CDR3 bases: TGTGCCAGCAGCGTAATGGGGACCCGGGGGGGCTACACCTTC.

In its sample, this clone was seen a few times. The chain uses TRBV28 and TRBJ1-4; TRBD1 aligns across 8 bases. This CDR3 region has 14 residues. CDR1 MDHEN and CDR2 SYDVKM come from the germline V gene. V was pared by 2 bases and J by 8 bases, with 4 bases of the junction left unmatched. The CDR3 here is CASSLLDRDEKLFF. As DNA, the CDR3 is TGTGCCAGCAGTTTACTGGACAGGGACGAAAAACTGTTTTTT.

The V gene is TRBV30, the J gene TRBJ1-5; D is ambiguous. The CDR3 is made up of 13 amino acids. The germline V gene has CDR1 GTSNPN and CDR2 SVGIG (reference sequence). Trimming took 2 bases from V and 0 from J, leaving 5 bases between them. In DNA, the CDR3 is TGTGCCTGGAGTCCCAGTAGCAATCAGCCCCAGCATTTT. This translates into CAWSPSSNQPQHF.

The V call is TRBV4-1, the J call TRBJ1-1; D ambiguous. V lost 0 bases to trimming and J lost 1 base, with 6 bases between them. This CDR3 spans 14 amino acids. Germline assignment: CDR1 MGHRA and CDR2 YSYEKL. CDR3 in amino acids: CASSQDVRNTEAFF. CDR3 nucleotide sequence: TGCGCCAGCAGCCAAGATGTAAGGAACACTGAAGCTTTCTTT.

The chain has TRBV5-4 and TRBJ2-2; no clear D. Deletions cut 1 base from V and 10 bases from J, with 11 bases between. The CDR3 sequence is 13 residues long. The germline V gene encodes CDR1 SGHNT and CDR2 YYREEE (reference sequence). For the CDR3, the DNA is TGTGCCAGCAGCTTGTTTGGGGATCAGGAGCTGTTTTTT. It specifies CASSLFGDQELFF.

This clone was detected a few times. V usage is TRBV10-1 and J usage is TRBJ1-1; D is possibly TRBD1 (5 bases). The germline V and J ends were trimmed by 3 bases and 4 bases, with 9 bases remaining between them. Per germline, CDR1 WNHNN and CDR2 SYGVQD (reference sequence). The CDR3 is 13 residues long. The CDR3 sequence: CASSESQGTEAFF. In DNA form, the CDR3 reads TGCGCCAGCAGTGAATCCCAGGGCACTGAAGCTTTCTTT.

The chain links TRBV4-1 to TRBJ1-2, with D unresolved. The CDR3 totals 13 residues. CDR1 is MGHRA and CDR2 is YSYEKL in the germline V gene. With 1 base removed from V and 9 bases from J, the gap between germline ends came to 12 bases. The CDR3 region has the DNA TGCGCCAGCAGCCAAGCTTACTCGACCCGCTACACCTTC. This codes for CASSQAYSTRYTF.

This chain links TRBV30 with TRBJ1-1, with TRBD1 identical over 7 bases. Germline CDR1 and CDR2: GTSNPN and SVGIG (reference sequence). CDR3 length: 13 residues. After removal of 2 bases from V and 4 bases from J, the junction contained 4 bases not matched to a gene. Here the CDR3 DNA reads TGTGCCTGGAGTCCGACAGGGCCCACTGAAGCTTTCTTT. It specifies CAWSPTGPTEAFF.

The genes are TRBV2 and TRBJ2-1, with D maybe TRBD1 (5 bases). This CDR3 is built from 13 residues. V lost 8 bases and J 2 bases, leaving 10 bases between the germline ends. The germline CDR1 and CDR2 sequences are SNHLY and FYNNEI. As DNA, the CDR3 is TGTGCCAGCGGCAAGGGGACCTACAATGAGCAGTTCTTC. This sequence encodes CASGKGTYNEQFF.

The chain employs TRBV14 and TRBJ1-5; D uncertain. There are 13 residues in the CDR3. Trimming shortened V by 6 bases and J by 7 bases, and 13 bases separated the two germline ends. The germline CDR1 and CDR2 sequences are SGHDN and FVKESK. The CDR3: CASSPRGGQPQHF. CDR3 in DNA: TGTGCCAGCAGTCCCCGAGGTGGGCAGCCCCAGCATTTT.

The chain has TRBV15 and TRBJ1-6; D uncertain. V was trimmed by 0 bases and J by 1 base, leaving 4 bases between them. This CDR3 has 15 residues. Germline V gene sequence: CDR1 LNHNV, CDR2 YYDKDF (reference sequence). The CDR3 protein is CATSRDQSYNSPLHF. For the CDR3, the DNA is TGTGCCACCAGCAGAGATCAATCCTATAATTCACCCCTCCACTTT.

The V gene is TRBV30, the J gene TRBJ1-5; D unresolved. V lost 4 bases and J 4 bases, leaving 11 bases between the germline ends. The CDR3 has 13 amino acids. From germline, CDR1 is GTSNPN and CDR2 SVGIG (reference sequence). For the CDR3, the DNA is TGTGCCTGGACCCGGGGAGTAAATCAGCCCCAGCATTTT. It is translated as CAWTRGVNQPQHF. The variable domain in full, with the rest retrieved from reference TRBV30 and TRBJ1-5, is SQTIHQWPATLVQPVGSPLSLECTVEGTSNPNLYWYRQAAGRGLQLLFYSVGIGQISSEVPQNLSASRPQDRQFILSSKKLLLSDSGFYLCAWTRGVNQPQHFGDGTRLSIL.